This TCR beta chain was captured in a study of siplizumab effects on memory and regulatory T cells. Regarding the study as a whole: With siplizumab, Treg-derived clones averaged approximately 66% of mappable alloreactive CD4+ clones, versus 26.9% in controls. Unstimulated subset assignment was obtained for only a minor fraction of alloreactive clones. Tregs proliferating in siplizumab cultures lacked confirmation of their suppressive function.

Profiled with immunoSEQ multiplex PCR; TCRdb holds only in-frame clones, not every one. The sample records 100,000 or so clones, 94% being singletons. The CDR3 runs to 13 residues. Germline-derived CDR1 and CDR2 are ENHRY and SYGVKD. Trimming took off 11 bases at V and 7 bases at J, with 20 bases between the two ends. With respect to this clone: What it binds is unknown.

Sequencing used Tregs sorted from blood. The chain is built from TRBV10-3 and TRBJ1-2; perhaps TRBD1 as D (5 bases). This clonotype originated in a human donor in good health. The CDR3 spells CAHRETGTTGYTF. The CDR3 DNA follows: TGTGCCCACCGGGAAACAGGCACCACTGGCTACACCTTC.